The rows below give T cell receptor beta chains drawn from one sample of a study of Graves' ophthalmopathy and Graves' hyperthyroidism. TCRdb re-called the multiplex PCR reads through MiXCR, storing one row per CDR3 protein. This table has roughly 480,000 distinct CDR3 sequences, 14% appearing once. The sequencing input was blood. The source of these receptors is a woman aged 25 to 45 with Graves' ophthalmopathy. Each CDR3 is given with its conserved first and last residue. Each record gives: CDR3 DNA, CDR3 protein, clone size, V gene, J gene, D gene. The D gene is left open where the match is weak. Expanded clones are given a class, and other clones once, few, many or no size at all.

TGTGCCAGCAGTACGACCCCTAGAGGGATAGGCTACACCTTC	CASSTTPRGIGYTF	many	TRBV28	TRBJ1-2	-
TGTGCCAGTAGCTTTGCAGGGGAGACTGAAGCTTTCTTT	CASSFAGETEAFF	-	TRBV11-2	TRBJ1-1	-
TGTGCCAGCACTCTGGACAGTGGCTACACCTTC	CASTLDSGYTF	-	TRBV27	TRBJ1-2	-
TGTGCCAGCAAAGTCAAGGAGAACACTGAAGCTTTCTTT	CASKVKENTEAFF	many	TRBV25-1	TRBJ1-1	-
TGTGCCTGGAAACGGCTAGCGGGGGCACCCTCCGGGGAGCTGTTTTTT	CAWKRLAGAPSGELFF	few	TRBV30	TRBJ2-2	TRBD2
TGTGCCAGCAGTTTATTTTTGGGAACCGGGGAGCTGTTTTTT	CASSLFLGTGELFF	few	TRBV27	TRBJ2-2	-
TGTGCCAGCAGTCACCCCTGGCGGGAGCTGTTTTTT	CASSHPWRELFF	few	TRBV12-3/TRBV12-4	TRBJ2-2	-
TGTGCCAGCAGTGAAGCGGTAGCGCAGTACGAGCAGTACTTC	CASSEAVAQYEQYF	-	TRBV2	TRBJ2-7	-
TGTGCCAGCAGTTACAGGGCGCGATACGAGCAGTACTTC	CASSYRARYEQYF	-	TRBV6-2/TRBV6-3	TRBJ2-7	-
TGCGCCAGCAGCCCCCGGTTCAGCGACGAGCAGTACTTC	CASSPRFSDEQYF	many	TRBV5-1	TRBJ2-7	-
TGTGCCAGCAGATCAGGGGAGACCCAGTACTTC	CASRSGETQYF	many	TRBV6-1	TRBJ2-5	-
TGCAGCGTTGAGAGGGGGGTAGAGACCCAGTACTTC	CSVERGVETQYF	many	TRBV29-1	TRBJ2-5	-
TGTGCCTGGAGTGTACGGCTGAATCAGCCCCAGCATTTT	CAWSVRLNQPQHF	many	TRBV30	TRBJ1-5	-
TGTGCCAGCAGTTTATCGAACCAATATGGCTACACCTTC	CASSLSNQYGYTF	many	TRBV27	TRBJ1-2	-
TGTGCCAGCAGTCAGGGGGCTAGTTCTTACGAGCAGTACTTC	CASSQGASSYEQYF	many	TRBV27	TRBJ2-7	TRBD1
TGTGCCAGCAGCTTAGCCCACTACACGGGTGGGAGCACAGATACGCAGTATTTT	CASSLAHYTGGSTDTQYF	many	TRBV7-2	TRBJ2-3	-
TGTGCCAGCAGTGGACGACAGGGAATCACTGAAGCTTTCTTT	CASSGRQGITEAFF	many	TRBV6-1	TRBJ1-1	TRBD1
TGCGCCAGCAGCCAAGAAATCGGAAGTGGCTACACCTTC	CASSQEIGSGYTF	many	TRBV4-1	TRBJ1-2	-
TGTGCCAGCAGCCAAGGTGGGGGGCCTAGCTATGGCTACACCTTC	CASSQGGGPSYGYTF	many	TRBV4-2	TRBJ1-2	-
TGTGCCAGCAGCCACTATAGGGGTAGACAGCCCCAAGAGACCCAGTACTTC	CASSHYRGRQPQETQYF	many	TRBV28	TRBJ2-5	-
TGTGCCAGCAGTGAACTCATTTCAGATCCCTATGGCTACACCTTC	CASSELISDPYGYTF	many	TRBV6-1	TRBJ1-2	-
TGCAGTGCTAGCGGGGCAATGAACACTGAAGCTTTCTTT	CSASGAMNTEAFF	many	TRBV20-1	TRBJ1-1	-
TGTGCCAGCAGTTTATCGGGGAAAAGATCCTATAATTCACCCCTCCACTTT	CASSLSGKRSYNSPLHF	many	TRBV27	TRBJ1-6	-
TGTGCCAGCAGAAAAAACATCGAAGGGACAAGCTACACCGGGGAGCTGTTTTTT	CASRKNIEGTSYTGELFF	many	TRBV11-1	TRBJ2-2	-
TGTGCCAGCCGTGGAATCTGGGGCTACACCTTC	CASRGIWGYTF	-	TRBV6-1	TRBJ1-2	-
TGTGCCAGCAGTCATGGACAGGGATTTACTCTAGCCAAAAACATTCAGTACTTC	CASSHGQGFTLAKNIQYF	many	TRBV6-2/TRBV6-3	TRBJ2-4	TRBD1
TGTGCCAGCAGTTTATACTCCCTTCGAGCCTTCGGGGGTTACTATGGCTACACCTTC	CASSLYSLRAFGGYYGYTF	many	TRBV12-3/TRBV12-4	TRBJ1-2	-
TGTGCCAGCACTCTTAGCTCCTACGAGCAGTACTTC	CASTLSSYEQYF	once	TRBV28	TRBJ2-7	-
TGTGCCAGCAGTTTAAACTGGAGCTCTGGAAACACCATATATTTT	CASSLNWSSGNTIYF	many	TRBV12-3/TRBV12-4	TRBJ1-3	-
TGTGCCAGCAGAAGGGACAGCTTTGGTTCACCCCTCCACTTT	CASRRDSFGSPLHF	-	TRBV12-3/TRBV12-4	TRBJ1-6	TRBD1
TGTGCCAGCAGCTGGGACAACACTGAAGCTTTCTTT	CASSWDNTEAFF	many	TRBV7-9	TRBJ1-1	-
TGTGCCAGCAGTTTATTTGGGGTCGGGACTGAAGCTTTCTTT	CASSLFGVGTEAFF	many	TRBV12-3/TRBV12-4	TRBJ1-1	-
TGTGCCAGCAGTGATCGAGCAGCTAAAAATGGCTACACCTTC	CASSDRAAKNGYTF	many	TRBV2	TRBJ1-2	-
TGTGCCAGCAGTGAGGTCCTCGTTCTAAGCGGCAATAACTACGAGCAGTACTTC	CASSEVLVLSGNNYEQYF	many	TRBV25-1	TRBJ2-7	-